This is a list of T cell receptor beta chains from one sample in a study of CD8+CD57+ T cells in acquired aplastic anemia. TCRdb re-called the reads through MiXCR, storing one row per CDR3 protein. Altogether approximately 380,000 distinct CDR3 sequences are present, about two thirds being singletons, with the ten largest covering 4%. The specimen sequenced was sorted CD4+, CD8+, or CD8+CD57+ T cells (not recorded which) from PBMCs. The receptors come from a human donor in good health, serving as a control. Each CDR3 is given with its conserved first and last residue. Some rows mark clone size as missing; the rest say once, few, many or name a class of expanded clone.

NA	TRBV11-2	CASSYVRENRGDYTF
NA	TRBV9	CASSDRTGNTGELFF
NA	TRBV7-8	CASSSTGGAIHGFTF
many	TRBV2	CASSAGPPSPLVFF
NA	TRBV20-1	CSARLETQYF
NA	TRBV7-2	CASSSWGRMSYSPLHF
many	TRBV6-1	CASSGGQGMNTEAFF
NA	TRBV7-2	CASTIIRGRTTPLHF
NA	TRBV4-1	CASSQAVGQAPYEQYF
NA	TRBV19	CASTDTSTDTQYF
many	TRBV10-1	CASRPGPLYEQYF
NA	TRBV11-3	CASSIGPRAPLHF
NA	TRBV24-1	CATSEPGQGGRETQSF
few	TRBV19	CASSQQGGVETQYF
few	TRBV10-3	CAIRGDRVDTQYF
NA	TRBV5-5	CASSLSHCPGETEAFF